This T cell receptor (beta chain) was recorded in a study of CXCR3-negative and CXCR3-positive naive CD8 T cells. Study outcomes and limitations: Both naive subsets had comparably high diversity; memory CD8+ cells much lower. In cryopreserved cells, CXCR3 expression partially decreased, and fresh PBMCs were used in most assays. Memory cells differed in TRBV-TRBJ usage, but naive CXCR3-negative and CXCR3-positive cells had similar usage.

Sorting yielded triplicates of approximately 300,000 cells for each CD8+ T cell subset. Looked up from germline, CDR1 is SEHNR and CDR2 is FQNEAQ (reference sequence). This CDR3 is 12 amino acids long. The method, 5' RACE with UMI labels, was used to prepare the TRB cDNA libraries. With the 5' RACE reads reprocessed, TCRdb shows one record per CDR3 protein and no DNA. The sample's table shows tens of thousands of distinct CDR3 sequences. A word on this clonotype: Its antigen is not known.

The TCR comes from a human donor in good health. Some clones in this sample may be carry-over from other donors' samples. The chain uses TRBV7-9 and TRBJ2-5. Sequencing was done on a sample of memory CD8+ T cells from blood. This chain's CDR3 is CASRDHQETQYF.